The clone carrying this T cell receptor (beta chain) was observed a handful of times. Its antigen is undetermined. Other DNA sequences within the sample encode an identical CDR3. The source of the sample is a study of shared clonotypes between healthy human individuals. Whole-study results and caveats: For naive CD4 cells, 4.5% to 6.5% of clonotypes were shared across a handful of donors. Collection of samples was limited to blood; tissue repertoires likely differ. Naive subsets usually exceeded memory subsets in estimated richness.

Researchers ran the assay at a deep level. The repertoire was sequenced with immunoSEQ multiplex PCR; TCRdb's copy has only in-frame clones and lacks some. The data hold fewer than 3 million clones, with 85% to 95% observed a single time. The CDR3 loop spans 13 amino acids. V lost 7 bases and J lost 1, with 10 bases in between. Germline values: CDR1 MNHNS, CDR2 SASEGT. The sequenced material came from naive CD4+ T cells from PBMCs. The subset here: CD45RA+ positively selected. The sequence was collected from a man between 18 and 29 years old in good health. Some clones in this sample may be carry-over from other donors' samples. This sequence joins TRBV6-1 and TRBJ1-1; no clear D gene. Written as DNA, the CDR3 is TGTGCCAGCACTCTCGCAGGGAACACTGAAGCTTTCTTT. The encoded protein is CASTLAGNTEAFF.